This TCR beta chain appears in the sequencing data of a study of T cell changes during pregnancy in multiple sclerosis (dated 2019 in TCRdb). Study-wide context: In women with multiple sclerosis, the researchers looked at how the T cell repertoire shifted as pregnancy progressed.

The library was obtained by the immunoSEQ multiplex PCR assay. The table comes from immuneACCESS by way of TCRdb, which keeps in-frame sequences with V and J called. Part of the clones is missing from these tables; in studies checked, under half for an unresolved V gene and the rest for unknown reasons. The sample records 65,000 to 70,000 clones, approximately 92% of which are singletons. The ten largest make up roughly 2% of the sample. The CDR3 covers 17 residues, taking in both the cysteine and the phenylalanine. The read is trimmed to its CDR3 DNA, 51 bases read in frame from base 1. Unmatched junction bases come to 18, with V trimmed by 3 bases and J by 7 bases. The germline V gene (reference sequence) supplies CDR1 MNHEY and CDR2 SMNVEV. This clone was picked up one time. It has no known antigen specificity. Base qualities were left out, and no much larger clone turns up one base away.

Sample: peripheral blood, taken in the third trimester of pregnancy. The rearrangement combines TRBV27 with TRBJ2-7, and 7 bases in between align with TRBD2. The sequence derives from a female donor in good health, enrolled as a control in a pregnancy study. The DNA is TGTGCCAGCAGTTTGCCCCCGAGCGGGATTGGGGTGCGAGAGCAGTACTTC. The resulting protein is CASSLPPSGIGVREQYF.